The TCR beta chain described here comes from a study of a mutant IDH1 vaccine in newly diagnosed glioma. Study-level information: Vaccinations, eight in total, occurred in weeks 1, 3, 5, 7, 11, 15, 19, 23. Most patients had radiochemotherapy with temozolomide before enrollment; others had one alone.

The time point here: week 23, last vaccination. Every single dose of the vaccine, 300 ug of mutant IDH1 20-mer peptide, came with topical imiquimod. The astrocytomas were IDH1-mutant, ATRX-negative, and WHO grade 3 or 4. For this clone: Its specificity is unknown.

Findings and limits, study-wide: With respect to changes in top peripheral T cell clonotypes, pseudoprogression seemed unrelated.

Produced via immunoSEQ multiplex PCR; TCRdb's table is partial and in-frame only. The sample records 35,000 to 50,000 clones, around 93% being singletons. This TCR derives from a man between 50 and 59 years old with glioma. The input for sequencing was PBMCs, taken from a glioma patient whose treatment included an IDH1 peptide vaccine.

The CDR3 DNA sequence: TGTGCCAGCAGTTACCCAATTGGGGGGACCGACACTGGCTACACCTTC. Residues: CASSYPIGGTDTGYTF. V and J are TRBV6-6 and TRBJ1-2; possible D gene TRBD1, 5 bases. The germline CDR1 and CDR2 sequences are MNHNY and SVGAGI (reference sequence). CDR3 length: 16 amino acids. Trimming took off 2 bases at V and 7 bases at J, with 20 bases between the two ends.